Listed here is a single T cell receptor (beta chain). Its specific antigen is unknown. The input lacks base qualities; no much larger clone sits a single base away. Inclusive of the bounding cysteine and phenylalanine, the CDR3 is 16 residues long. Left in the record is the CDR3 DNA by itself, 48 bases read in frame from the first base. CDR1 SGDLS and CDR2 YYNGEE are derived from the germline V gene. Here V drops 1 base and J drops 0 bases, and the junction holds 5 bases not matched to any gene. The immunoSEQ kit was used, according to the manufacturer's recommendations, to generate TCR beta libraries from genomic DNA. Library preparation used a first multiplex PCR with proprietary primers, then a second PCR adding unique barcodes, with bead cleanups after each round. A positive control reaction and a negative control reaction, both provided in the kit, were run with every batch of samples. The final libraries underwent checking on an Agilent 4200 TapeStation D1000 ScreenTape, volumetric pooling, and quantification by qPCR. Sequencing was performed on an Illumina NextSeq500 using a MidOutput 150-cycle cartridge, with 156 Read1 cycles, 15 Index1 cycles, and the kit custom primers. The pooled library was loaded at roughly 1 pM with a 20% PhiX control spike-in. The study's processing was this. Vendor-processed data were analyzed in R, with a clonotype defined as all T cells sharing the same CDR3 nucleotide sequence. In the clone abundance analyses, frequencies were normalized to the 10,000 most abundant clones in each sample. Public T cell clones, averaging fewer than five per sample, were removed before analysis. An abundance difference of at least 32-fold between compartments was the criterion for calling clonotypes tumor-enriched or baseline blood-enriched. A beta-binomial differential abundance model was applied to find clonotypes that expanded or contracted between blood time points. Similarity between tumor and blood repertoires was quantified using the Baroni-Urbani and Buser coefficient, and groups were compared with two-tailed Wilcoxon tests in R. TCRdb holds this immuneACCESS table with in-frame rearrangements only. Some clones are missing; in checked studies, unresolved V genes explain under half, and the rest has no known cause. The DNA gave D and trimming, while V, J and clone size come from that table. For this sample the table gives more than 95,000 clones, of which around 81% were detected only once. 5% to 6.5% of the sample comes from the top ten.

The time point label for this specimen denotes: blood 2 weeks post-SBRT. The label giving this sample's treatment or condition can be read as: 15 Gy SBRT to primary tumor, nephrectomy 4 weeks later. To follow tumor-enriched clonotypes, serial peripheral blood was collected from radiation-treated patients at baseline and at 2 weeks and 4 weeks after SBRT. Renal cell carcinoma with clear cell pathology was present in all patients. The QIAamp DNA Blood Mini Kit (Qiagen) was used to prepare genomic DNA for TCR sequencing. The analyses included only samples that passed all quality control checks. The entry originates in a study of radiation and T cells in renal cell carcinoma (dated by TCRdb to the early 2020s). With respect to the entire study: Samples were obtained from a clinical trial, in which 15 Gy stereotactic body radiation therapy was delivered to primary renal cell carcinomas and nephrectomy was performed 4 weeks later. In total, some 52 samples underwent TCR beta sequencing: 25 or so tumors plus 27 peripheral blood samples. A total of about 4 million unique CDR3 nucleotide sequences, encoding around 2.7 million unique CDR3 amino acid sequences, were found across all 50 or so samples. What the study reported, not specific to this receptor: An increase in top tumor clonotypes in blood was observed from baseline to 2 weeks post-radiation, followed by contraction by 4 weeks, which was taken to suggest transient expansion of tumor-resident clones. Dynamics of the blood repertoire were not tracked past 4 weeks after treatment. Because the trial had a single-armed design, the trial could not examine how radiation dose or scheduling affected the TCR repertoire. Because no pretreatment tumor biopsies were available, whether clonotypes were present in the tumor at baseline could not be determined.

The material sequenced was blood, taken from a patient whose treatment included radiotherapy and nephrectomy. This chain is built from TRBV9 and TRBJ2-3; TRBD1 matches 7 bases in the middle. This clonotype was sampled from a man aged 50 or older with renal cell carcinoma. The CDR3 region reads CASSVTRDRSTDTQYF. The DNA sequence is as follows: TGTGCCAGCAGCGTAACCCGGGACAGAAGCACAGATACGCAGTATTTT.